This TCR beta chain came from a study of brain T cells in children with intractable seizures. The study's findings and limits: Absence of clones before surgery may stem from lower sequencing depth. Viral specificity was inferred only from CDR3 similarity; HCMV serostatus was unknown.

Only cases whose brain tissue showed the highest T cell transcript signatures were sequenced. Pre-surgery treatment included at least one anti-epileptic drug. Germline V gene data show CDR1 as SGHTA and CDR2 as FQGTGA. There are 14 residues in the CDR3. Trimming at V came to 3 bases and at J to 4 bases, leaving 4 bases not matched to a gene. Note on this clone: No antigen is known for it.

Assay used: immunoSEQ multiplex PCR; TCRdb lists only in-frame clones, some missing. The table includes approximately 7,800 clones, nearly 75% detected once. This specimen consisted of resected brain tissue, obtained at surgery. The chain uses TRBV7-3 and TRBJ1-1; 8 bases are shared with TRBD1. This clonotype originated in a boy under two years old with tuberous sclerosis and intractable seizures. The CDR3 DNA is TGTGCCAGCAGCTTTGGACAGGGAGCCACTGAAGCTTTCTTT. Protein: CASSFGQGATEAFF. Drawing the rest from reference TRBV7-3 and TRBJ1-1, the complete variable domain is GAGVSQTPSNKVTEKGKYVELRCDPISGHTALYWYRQSLGQGPEFLIYFQGTGAADDSGLPNDRFFAVRPEGSVSTLKIQRTERGDSAVYLCASSFGQGATEAFFGQGTRLTVV.